Listed here is a single TCR beta chain. This clone was found once. Its antigen is still unknown. Per-nucleotide qualities are absent, and no much larger clonotype sits a single base away. This specimen belongs to a study of T cell responses to AZD1222 COVID-19 vaccine (dated by TCRdb to the early 2020s). In terms of the full investigation: AZD1222 recipients with second doses at about 4 weeks or about 12 weeks were pooled, because spike-specific TCR depth and breadth did not differ between schedules. TCR sequencing covered roughly 230 trial participants: around 210 given two doses of AZD1222 and approximately 26 given two doses of MenACWY control vaccine. Trial participants were enrolled by age into 18-55, 56-69 and 70-plus year subgroups, with about 150, 27 and 61 TCR-sequenced participants respectively.

Overall study results and their limits: The 56-69-year group was small, and its depth increase did not reach significance, likely because of low power. Because no day 14 peak-response samples were available, the repertoires could be characterized only after the peak T cell response. The whole spike protein was spanned by vaccine-associated CD4 TCRs, and dominant responses were seen in regions 160-218 and 743-854. Conclusions about previously exposed vaccinees are limited because only six or seven AZD1222 recipients were SARS-CoV-2 seropositive at baseline. Epitopes outside the regions mutated in the B.1.351 and B.1.1.7 variants were reportedly recognized by nearly half of the unique spike-specific TCRs. Most participants were white British and females outnumbered males, and the authors suggested that clonal diversity may have been underestimated. After two AZD1222 doses, both the breadth and the depth of spike-specific TCRs were significantly higher than at day 0 and than in MenACWY recipients.

The CDR3, cysteine through phenylalanine, is 13 amino acids long. Just CDR3 DNA is preserved here, 39 bases in frame from base 1. Trimming takes 4 bases from V and 2 bases from J, and the germline ends sit 9 bases apart. For CDR1 and CDR2, the germline V gene lists MNHEY and SVGEGT. The CDR3 regions of human TCRbeta chains were subjected to immunosequencing. The authors' pipeline ran thus. Repertoire TCRs were matched against a reference library of SARS-CoV-2-specific TCRs generated with the MIRA antigen-specificity platform. Breadth was defined as the fraction of unique TCRs that were SARS-CoV-2-associated. Depth was defined as the fraction of total T cells that were SARS-CoV-2-associated. Each spike-specific TCR was assigned to its reactive spike region and to a CD4 or CD8 class using the MIRA data. Log10-transformed breadth and depth values were compared by one-way ANOVA with Sidak's multiple comparisons tests. TCRdb obtained this table from immuneACCESS and retained in-frame rearrangements with V and J assigned. These tables miss some clones; where compared with another copy, unresolved V genes account for less than half of the shortfall, and the remainder is unexplained. V and J calls and clone size are those listed in that table; D and trimming were worked out from the DNA. The sample table records under 110,000 clones; roughly 90% of these occur just once. About 5% of the sample rests with the top ten.

Sample time point, as interpreted from the label and publication: baseline before first vaccination. Vaccinee samples were obtained from the UK trials COV001 and COV002, which included a single-blind randomized controlled phase 2/3 trial of AZD1222 (ChAdOx1 nCoV-19) in healthy adults. Trial participant PBMC samples were collected at day 0 and day 28 after the second dose for TCRbeta chain sequencing. The receptor comes from an adult in good health. The receptor chain draws on TRBV6-2 or TRBV6-3 and TRBJ2-7, with no D gene named confidently. The sequences come from peripheral blood, collected on day 0 of AZD1222 vaccination. CDR3 region: CASSWAEPYEQYF. The DNA is TGTGCCAGCAGTTGGGCGGAGCCCTACGAGCAGTACTTC.